Following are 28 T cell receptor beta chains from one sample sequenced in a study of blood T cell repertoires in COVID-19. Method: immunoSEQ multiplex PCR; TCRdb's copy keeps in-frame clones and lacks some. The table lists hundreds of thousands of clones, around 92% of them singletons. The sample consisted of peripheral blood. The receptor source for this set is a man between 35 and 55 years old with acute or convalescent COVID-19.

This clone was seen once. The chain combines TRBV28 with TRBJ1-5; 11 nucleotides align to TRBD1. J gave up 6 bases and V 6 bases, and 13 bases lay outside the gene matches. The CDR3 has 17 amino acids. Germline-derived CDR1 and CDR2 are MDHEN and SYDVKM. The CDR3 here is CASRPYPGQGAGQPQHF. In nucleotides, the CDR3 is TGTGCCAGCAGACCATACCCCGGACAGGGGGCAGGTCAGCCCCAGCATTTT.

The chain joins TRBV6-2 or TRBV6-3 to TRBJ1-1; D unresolved. V dropped 0 bases and J dropped 10 bases, with 18 bases sitting between them. The germline V gene has CDR1 MNHEY and CDR2 SVGEGT. This CDR3 is 15 amino acids long. Written as DNA, the CDR3 is TGTGCCAGCAGTTACTCGGGAGGTGGAGGTCGGGGAGCTTTCTTT. Its translation: CASSYSGGGGRGAFF.

Here the CDR3 reads CASSPTGTGGRGYTF. In nucleotides, the CDR3 is TGTGCCAGCAGCCCAACCGGGACAGGGGGCCGTGGCTACACCTTC. The chain couples TRBV7-2 to TRBJ1-2, with TRBD1 identical over 12 bases. Germline V gives CDR1 SGHTA, CDR2 FQGNSA. Germline trimming cut 5 bases from V and 7 bases from J; bases unmatched to any gene: 8. The length of the CDR3 is 15 residues.

The V gene is TRBV15, the J gene TRBJ2-3; no clear D. V lost 0 bases and J 6 bases, leaving 25 bases between the germline ends. This CDR3 has 19 residues. Germline CDR1 and CDR2: LNHNV and YYDKDF (reference sequence). The CDR3 region is CATSRDLVEVVFPSDTQYF. CDR3 sequence (DNA): TGTGCCACCAGCAGAGATCTTGTCGAGGTAGTTTTCCCGTCGGATACGCAGTATTTT.

The CDR3 reads CASSSGSGNTIYF. The DNA of the CDR3 is TGTGCCAGCAGTTCAGGGTCTGGAAACACCATATATTTT. The J gene is TRBJ1-3, the V gene TRBV6-5; the D gene is possibly TRBD1 (5 bases). CDR3 length: 13 residues. V dropped 4 bases and J dropped 1 base, with 5 bases sitting between them. From germline, CDR1 is MNHEY and CDR2 SVGAGI.

The genes are TRBV10-3 and TRBJ1-6; 9 bases map to TRBD1. Trimming took 6 bases from V and 7 from J; bases not matched to a gene: 10. Germline values: CDR1 ENHRY, CDR2 SYGVKD. The CDR3 consists of 16 residues. CDR3 sequence: CAISLTGGVSNSPLHF. CDR3 DNA: TGTGCCATCAGCCTGACAGGGGGGGTATCAAATTCACCCCTCCACTTT.

The V gene is TRBV6-5, the J gene TRBJ2-7; 8 bases agree with TRBD2. The CDR3 consists of 14 residues. CDR1 is MNHEY and CDR2 is SVGAGI in the germline V gene. The V gene end was trimmed by 4 bases and the J gene end by 2 bases; junction bases not matched to a gene: 4. As DNA, the CDR3 is TGTGCCAGCAGTTTAGCGGGATCTACCTACGAGCAGTACTTC. This sequence encodes CASSLAGSTYEQYF.

The gene calls are TRBV11-1 and TRBJ2-7; TRBD1 aligns across 8 bases. V was pared by 3 bases and J by 7 bases, with 5 bases of the junction left unmatched. This CDR3 is 13 amino acids long. The V gene's germline CDR1 is SGHAT and CDR2 FQDESV (reference sequence). The CDR3 DNA is TGTGCCAGCAGCTTGACAGGGGCTCAGGAGCAGTACTTC. Translation gives CASSLTGAQEQYF.

V gene TRBV21-1 combines with J gene TRBJ1-1; the table calls TRBD1, which could not be checked here. TRBV21-1 is a listed pseudogene. The CDR3 length is 14 residues. As DNA, the CDR3 is TGTGCCATTAGGGACAGACGCATGAACACTGAAGCTTTCTTT. Translated, it gives CAIRDRRMNTEAFF.

This sequence joins TRBV18 and TRBJ1-4; D not certain. The CDR3 sequence is 17 residues long. From germline, CDR1 is KGHSH and CDR2 LQKENI. Trimming took 3 bases from V and 0 from J, leaving 14 bases between them. The CDR3 protein is CASSPMETKATNEKLFF. DNA of the CDR3: TGTGCCAGCTCACCGATGGAGACGAAAGCAACTAATGAAAAACTGTTTTTT.

The chain is built from TRBV19 and TRBJ1-5, with D hard to call. V lost 7 bases and J 4 bases, leaving 11 bases between the germline ends. The CDR3 extends over 13 amino acids. Germline-derived CDR1 and CDR2 are LNHDA and SQIVND (reference sequence). The CDR3 bases are TGTGCCAGTACTAAGGGAGGGAATCAGCCCCAGCATTTT. Translation: CASTKGGNQPQHF.

This clone has only one observation. The V gene is TRBV18, the J gene TRBJ1-1; D perhaps matches TRBD1 (6 bases). CDR1 KGHSH and CDR2 LQKENI come from the germline V gene. The ends were cut back, 6 bases at V and 3 bases at J, with 20 bases in the middle. This CDR3 comprises 16 residues. The DNA for the CDR3 is TGTGCCAGCTCCCCCTGGGCGGGGGGCAGGGACACTGAAGCTTTCTTT. It is translated as CASSPWAGGRDTEAFF.

This rearrangement joins TRBV30 to TRBJ2-7; 9 nucleotides line up with TRBD1. The CDR3 is 15 amino acids. Germline values: CDR1 GTSNPN, CDR2 SVGIG (reference sequence). J gave up 3 bases and V 1 base, and 7 bases lay outside the gene matches. CDR3 DNA: TGTGCCTGGAGTGGATTAAAGACAGGGGGCTACGAGCAGTACTTC. It specifies CAWSGLKTGGYEQYF.

The chain is built from TRBV28 and TRBJ2-3; TRBD1 is a possible D gene (6 bases). V lost 6 bases, J lost 2 bases, and 15 bases lay in between. The germline CDR1 and CDR2 sequences are MDHEN and SYDVKM. The CDR3 totals 15 residues. In DNA form, the CDR3 reads TGTGCCAGCAGCCAGGACAGACCAGTCACAGATACGCAGTATTTT. Amino acids: CASSQDRPVTDTQYF.

The genes are TRBV12-3 or TRBV12-4 and TRBJ1-2, with D maybe TRBD1 (6 bases). CDR3 length: 13 residues. V was pared by 5 bases and J by 8 bases, with 15 bases between. CDR3 sequence (DNA): TGTGCCAGCAGTCCACGAGGGGGTGGAGGCTACACCTTC. Its protein product is CASSPRGGGGYTF.

This chain joins TRBV27 and TRBJ1-2; D is undetermined. V shed 6 bases and J shed 8 bases, with 7 bases lying between them. CDR3 length equals 10 residues. The germline CDR1 and CDR2 sequences are MNHEY and SMNVEV (reference sequence). The CDR3 loop reads CASSLTGYTF. The CDR3 coding sequence is TGTGCCAGCAGCCTAACGGGCTACACCTTC.

The chain uses TRBV7-3 and TRBJ2-1; TRBD1 aligns across 7 bases. Germline V gives CDR1 SGHTA, CDR2 FQGTGA. This CDR3 has 13 residues. The J segment lost 9 bases and the V segment lost 5 bases, leaving 7 bases of the junction unmatched. The CDR3 DNA follows: TGTGCCAGCAGCCCGACAGGGTTGGGTGAGCAGTTCTTC. Protein: CASSPTGLGEQFF. The whole variable domain, filled in from reference TRBV7-3 and TRBJ2-1, reads GAGVSQTPSNKVTEKGKYVELRCDPISGHTALYWYRQSLGQGPEFLIYFQGTGAADDSGLPNDRFFAVRPEGSVSTLKIQRTERGDSAVYLCASSPTGLGEQFFGPGTRLTVL.

V and J are TRBV27 and TRBJ1-1; D is possibly TRBD1 (6 bases). The CDR3 spans 14 residues. The V end was cut by 0 bases, the J end by 1 base, with 6 bases between. Germline-derived CDR1 and CDR2 are MNHEY and SMNVEV (reference sequence). The CDR3 is CASSLSTGNTEAFF. The CDR3 DNA follows: TGTGCCAGCAGTTTATCGACAGGGAACACTGAAGCTTTCTTT.

The chain carries TRBV2 and TRBJ1-2; D remains ambiguous. The CDR3 loop spans 15 amino acids. Germline V CDR1 and CDR2: SNHLY, FYNNEI. V gave up 7 bases and J gave up 3 bases, with 18 bases separating them. The CDR3 nucleotides read TGTGCCAGCACTTTCGTCCCAACGCGGGACTATGGCTACACCTTC. This codes for CASTFVPTRDYGYTF.

This rearrangement joins TRBV7-9 to TRBJ1-4; perhaps TRBD1 as D (5 bases). V was shortened by 6 bases and J by 0 bases, with 20 bases between the two germline ends. The CDR3 extends over 18 amino acids. CDR1 and CDR2 (germline): SEHNR, FQNEAQ (reference sequence). This CDR3 reads CASRPRVRESATNEKLFF. The CDR3 DNA is TGTGCCAGCAGGCCCAGGGTCAGGGAATCGGCAACTAATGAAAAACTGTTTTTT.

The J gene is TRBJ1-1, the V gene TRBV27, with 7 bases identical to TRBD1. The CDR3 covers 16 residues. Germline CDR1 and CDR2: MNHEY and SMNVEV (reference sequence). V was pared by 6 bases and J by 2 bases, with 12 bases of the junction left unmatched. CDR3 sequence: CASSDVTGNFNTEAFF. The CDR3 region has the DNA TGTGCCAGCAGCGATGTGACAGGGAACTTTAACACTGAAGCTTTCTTT.

V is TRBV19 and J is TRBJ2-7; 9 positions match TRBD1. V shed 5 bases, J shed 1 base, and the junction held 6 bases outside the gene matches. There are 15 residues in the CDR3. Germline loops: CDR1 LNHDA, CDR2 SQIVND (reference sequence). CDR3 loop: CASSFHGTGSYEQYF. The CDR3 coding sequence is TGTGCCAGTAGTTTCCACGGGACAGGGTCCTACGAGCAGTACTTC.

This chain connects TRBV30 to TRBJ1-2; 9 bases are shared with TRBD1. Germline CDR1 reads GTSNPN; CDR2 reads SVGIG (reference sequence). CDR3 length: 13 residues. Trimming at V came to 4 bases and at J to 5 bases, leaving 5 bases not matched to a gene. The chain's CDR3 is CAWTGTGIYGYTF. For the CDR3, the DNA is TGTGCCTGGACCGGGACAGGGATTTATGGCTACACCTTC.

This clone has just a few counts. V is TRBV27 and J is TRBJ2-2, with no clear D. Between the trimmed V and J ends, which lost 5 bases and 7 bases, there was a span of 11 bases. Germline lookup yields CDR1 MNHEY and CDR2 SMNVEV (reference sequence). The CDR3 runs 13 residues. The chain's CDR3 is CASSATPYGELFF. In DNA form, the CDR3 reads TGTGCCAGCAGTGCGACTCCATACGGGGAGCTGTTTTTT.

The chain employs TRBV4-3 and TRBJ1-6, with D perhaps matching TRBD1 (5 bases). The CDR3 is made up of 15 amino acids. Germline CDR1 and CDR2: LGHNA and YSLEER. The V end was cut by 1 base, the J end by 9 bases, with 13 bases between. The CDR3 sequence is CASSQVRRAFSPLHF. In nucleotides, the CDR3 is TGCGCCAGCAGCCAAGTACGCAGGGCGTTTTCACCCCTCCACTTT.

This chain uses TRBV25-1 with TRBJ2-5, with 11 nucleotides matching TRBD2. With V trimmed by 8 bases and J by 1 base, 6 bases remained unmatched. The CDR3 is made up of 15 amino acids. The germline CDR1 and CDR2 sequences are MGHDK and SYGVNS. The CDR3 region is CASPRLAGTQETQYF. In DNA form, the CDR3 reads TGTGCCAGCCCTAGACTAGCGGGGACCCAAGAGACCCAGTACTTC.

The chain is built from TRBV6-5 and TRBJ2-5, with 8 bases fitting TRBD1. Per the germline V gene, CDR1 is MNHEY and CDR2 is SVGAGI. Trimming at V came to 7 bases and at J to 5 bases, leaving 9 bases not matched to a gene. The CDR3 is 14 amino acids. The CDR3 DNA follows: TGTGCCAGCACCCCTTCCGGGACAGGCGAGACCCAGTACTTC. It is translated as CASTPSGTGETQYF.

V and J are TRBV11-2 and TRBJ1-2; perhaps TRBD1 as D (5 bases). The CDR3 loop spans 15 amino acids. V dropped 5 bases and J dropped 4 bases, with 17 bases sitting between them. Per germline, CDR1 SGHAT and CDR2 FQNNGV. CDR3 in DNA: TGTGCCAGCAGCCCCATTAGGGGCAGACCCTATGGCTACACCTTC. This translates into CASSPIRGRPYGYTF. Looking up the rest from reference TRBV11-2 and TRBJ1-2 gives the full variable domain: EAGVAQSPRYKIIEKRQSVAFWCNPISGHATLYWYQQILGQGPKLLIQFQNNGVVDDSQLPKDRFSAERLKGVDSTLKIQPAKLEDSAVYLCASSPIRGRPYGYTFGSGTRLTVV.